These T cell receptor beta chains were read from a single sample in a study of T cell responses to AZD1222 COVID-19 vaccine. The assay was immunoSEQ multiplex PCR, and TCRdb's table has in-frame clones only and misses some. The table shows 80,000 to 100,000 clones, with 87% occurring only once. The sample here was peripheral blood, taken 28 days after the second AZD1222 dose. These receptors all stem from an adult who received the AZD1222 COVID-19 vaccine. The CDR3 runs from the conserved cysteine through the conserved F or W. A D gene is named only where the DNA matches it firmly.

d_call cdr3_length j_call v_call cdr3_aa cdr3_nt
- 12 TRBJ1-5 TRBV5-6 CASSVLGQPQHF TGTGCCAGCAGCGTCTTAGGTCAGCCCCAGCATTTT
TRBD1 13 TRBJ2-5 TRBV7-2 CASSPDRIGTQYF TGTGCCAGCAGCCCGGACAGGATTGGGACCCAGTACTTC
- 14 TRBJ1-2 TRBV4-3 CASSQEGRARGYTF TGCGCCAGCAGCCAAGAAGGGAGGGCGAGGGGCTACACCTTC
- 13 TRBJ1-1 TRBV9 CASSVLGSTEAFF TGTGCCAGCAGCGTGCTCGGGAGCACTGAAGCTTTCTTT
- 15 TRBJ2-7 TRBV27 CASSLGGAGNYEQYF TGTGCCAGCAGTTTAGGAGGGGCGGGGAACTACGAGCAGTACTTC
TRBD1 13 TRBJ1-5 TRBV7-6 CASSFYRGQPQHF TGTGCCAGCAGCTTTTACAGGGGACAGCCCCAGCATTTT
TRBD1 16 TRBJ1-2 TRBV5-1 CASRPNTGGEDYGYTF TGCGCCAGCAGGCCAAATACAGGGGGCGAAGACTATGGCTACACCTTC
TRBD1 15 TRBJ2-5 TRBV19 CASSIWTGGLETQYF TGTGCCAGTAGTATCTGGACAGGGGGCTTAGAGACCCAGTACTTC
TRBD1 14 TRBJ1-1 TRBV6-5 CASRETGKDTEAFF TGTGCCAGCAGGGAGACAGGGAAGGACACTGAAGCTTTCTTT
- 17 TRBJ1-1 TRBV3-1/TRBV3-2 CASSQEVGSSLNTEAFF TGTGCCAGCAGCCAAGAAGTCGGGAGTAGCCTGAACACTGAAGCTTTCTTT
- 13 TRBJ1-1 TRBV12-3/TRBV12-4 CASTPLRATEAFF TGTGCCAGCACCCCCCTTCGAGCCACTGAAGCTTTCTTT
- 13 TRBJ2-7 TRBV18 CASSPKGDYEQYF TGTGCCAGCTCACCCAAGGGGGATTACGAGCAGTACTTC
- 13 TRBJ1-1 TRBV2 CASRREKYTEAFF TGTGCCAGCAGAAGAGAGAAGTACACTGAAGCTTTCTTT